These 19 T cell receptor beta chains share one sample of origin, sequenced in a study of CXCR3-negative and CXCR3-positive naive CD8 T cells. With UMI labels, 5' RACE was used to prepare the TRB cDNA libraries. Using the 5' RACE reads, TCRdb records one entry per CDR3 protein without DNA. This listing includes tens of thousands of distinct CDR3 sequences. Input material: memory CD8+ T cells from blood. The receptors were sampled from a human donor in good health. Some clones in this sample may be carry-over from other donors' samples.

The chain couples TRBV9 to TRBJ1-1. Germline values: CDR1 SGDLS, CDR2 YYNGEE. This CDR3 has 12 residues. CDR3 in amino acids: CASSPAGGIAFF.

The V call is TRBV5-1, the J call TRBJ1-1; the TRBD1 assignment by TCRdb is unverifiable without DNA. Germline V CDR1 and CDR2: SGHRS, YFSETQ. This CDR3 contains 17 residues. The chain's CDR3 is CASRPSKGAGITTEAFF.

V gene TRBV4-2 combines with J gene TRBJ2-3; no DNA is available, so the TRBD2 call from TCRdb remains unchecked. Per the germline V gene, CDR1 is LGHNA and CDR2 is YNFKEQ. The CDR3 is 17 amino acids. The CDR3 here is CASSQRAASERTDTQYF.

The V gene is TRBV7-8, the J gene TRBJ2-1; TCRdb's assignment of TRBD1 cannot be checked, as there is no DNA. Germline CDR1 is SGHVS and CDR2 is FQNEAQ. CDR3 length: 14 amino acids. CDR3 protein: CASSLERGNREQFF. Supplemented by reference TRBV7-8 and TRBJ2-1, the full variable domain reads GAGVSQSPRYKVAKRGQDVALRCDPISGHVSLFWYQQALGQGPEFLTYFQNEAQLDKSGLPSDRFFAERPEGSVSTLKIQRTQQEDSAVYLCASSLERGNREQFFGPGTRLTVL.

CDR3 amino acids: CASSFPTTNEKLFF. J is TRBJ1-4 and V is TRBV7-9. Germline CDR1 SEHNR, CDR2 FQNEAQ (reference sequence). This CDR3 has 14 residues.

The V call is TRBV29-1, the J call TRBJ1-1. The CDR3 contains 12 residues. Germline V CDR1 and CDR2: SQVTM, ANQGSEA. CDR3: CSAPTENTEAFF.

The genes are TRBV7-2 and TRBJ2-7; absent DNA, TCRdb's TRBD2 call cannot be checked. The CDR3 is 15 residues long. Germline CDR1 SGHTA, CDR2 FQGNSA. The chain's CDR3 is CASSASGLVTYEQYF. The variable domain in full, with the rest retrieved from reference TRBV7-2 and TRBJ2-7, is GAGVSQSPSNKVTEKGKDVELRCDPISGHTALYWYRQSLGQGLEFLIYFQGNSAPDKSGLPSDRFSAERTGGSVSTLTIQRTQQEDSAVYLCASSASGLVTYEQYFGPGTRLTVT.

The chain is built from TRBV3-1 and TRBJ2-5; no DNA is available, so the TRBD2 call from TCRdb remains unchecked. The germline V gene has CDR1 LGHDT and CDR2 YNNKEL (reference sequence). CDR3 size: 15 residues. CDR3 residues: CASSQDAAPGETQYF.

V and J are TRBV27 and TRBJ2-1; the TCRdb call, TRBD1, lacks DNA for checking. CDR1 is MNHEY and CDR2 is SMNVEV in the germline V gene (reference sequence). The length of the CDR3 is 15 residues. The chain's CDR3 is CASSFGRGSNNEQFF.

The chain carries TRBV12-3 or TRBV12-4 and TRBJ2-1. This CDR3 is built from 13 residues. The CDR3 reads CASNINSYNEQFF.

The chain links TRBV6-2 or TRBV6-3 to TRBJ2-5; there is no DNA to check the TCRdb D call of TRBD2. The CDR3 runs 12 residues. CDR1 is MNHEY and CDR2 is SVGEGT in the germline V gene. The CDR3 loop reads CASETSGETQYF.

The chain recombines TRBV28 with TRBJ2-2; the TCRdb D gene call, TRBD1, has no DNA to confirm it. The CDR3 contains 14 residues. Looked up from germline, CDR1 is MDHEN and CDR2 is SYDVKM. The CDR3 sequence is CASRVGQFTRELFF.

The genes are TRBV5-6 and TRBJ2-7; TCRdb outputs TRBD1, but without DNA this stays unchecked. CDR1 is SGHDT and CDR2 is YYEEEE in the germline V gene. The length of the CDR3 is 16 residues. CDR3 in amino acids: CASSLASGPGSYEQYF. Looking up the rest from reference TRBV5-6 and TRBJ2-7 gives the full variable domain: DAGVTQSPTHLIKTRGQQVTLRCSPKSGHDTVSWYQQALGQGPQFIFQYYEEEERQRGNFPDRFSGHQFPNYSSELNVNALLLGDSALYLCASSLASGPGSYEQYFGPGTRLTVT.

The chain couples TRBV29-1 to TRBJ2-2. There are 11 residues in the CDR3. Germline CDR1 and CDR2: SQVTM and ANQGSEA. The CDR3 is CSVAAYGELFF.

According to its frequency, this clonotype is medium-sized. V is TRBV6-2 or TRBV6-3 and J is TRBJ2-2; TCRdb outputs TRBD2, but without DNA this stays unchecked. CDR3 size: 15 residues. Germline CDR1 reads MNHEY; CDR2 reads SVGEGT. The CDR3 here is CASSRLAGVTGELFF.

The V call is TRBV7-9, the J call TRBJ1-1. The CDR3 runs 14 residues. CDR1 and CDR2 (germline): SEHNR, FQNEAQ (reference sequence). The CDR3 spells CASSYGTENTEAFF. Full variable domain (rest looked up from reference TRBV7-9 and TRBJ1-1): DTGVSQNPRHKITKRGQNVTFRCDPISEHNRLYWYRQTLGQGPEFLTYFQNEAQLEKSRLLSDRFSAERPKGSFSTLEIQRTEQGDSAMYLCASSYGTENTEAFFGQGTRLTVV.

The V gene is TRBV20-1, the J gene TRBJ2-2; absent DNA, TCRdb's TRBD2 call cannot be checked. The CDR3 consists of 14 residues. CDR1 is DFQATT, CDR2 SNEGSKA, per germline (reference sequence). The CDR3 spells CSARDTGDTGELFF.

V gene TRBV2 combines with J gene TRBJ2-1; TCRdb's assignment of TRBD1 cannot be checked, as there is no DNA. The CDR3 is made up of 17 amino acids. CDR1 and CDR2 from the germline V gene are SNHLY and FYNNEI. CDR3: CARERGLAGGSYNEQFF. The full variable domain, rest sourced from reference TRBV2 and TRBJ2-1, is EPEVTQTPSHQVTQMGQEVILRCVPISNHLYFYWYRQILGQKVEFLVSFYNNEISEKSEIFDDQFSVERPDGSNFTLKIRSTKLEDSAMYFCARERGLAGGSYNEQFFGPGTRLTVL.

The chain's CDR3 is CASSVRALAGEDEQFF. V usage is TRBV9 and J usage is TRBJ2-1; TCRdb reports TRBD2, a call that lacks DNA to check it against. CDR1 is SGDLS and CDR2 is YYNGEE in the germline V gene. The CDR3 covers 16 residues.